The next 13 T cell receptor beta chains were all read from a single sample in a study of siplizumab effects on memory and regulatory T cells. The protocol was immunoSEQ multiplex PCR, while the TCRdb copy is restricted to in-frame clones and leaves out a portion. The sample records approximately 97,000 clones, roughly 90% being singletons. Sequenced: CD4+ T cells sorted from blood. The receptor source for this set is a human donor in good health.

The rearrangement joins TRBV19 to TRBJ2-3; D ambiguous. Germline V CDR1 and CDR2: LNHDA, SQIVND (reference sequence). CDR3 length equals 14 residues. Trimming cost V 7 bases and J 2 bases, with 13 bases left between them. The CDR3 reads CASKVGGYTDTQYF. In nucleotides, the CDR3 is TGTGCCAGTAAAGTAGGTGGTTACACAGATACGCAGTATTTT.

V usage is TRBV18 and J usage is TRBJ2-7; D may be TRBD2 (5 bases). The length of the CDR3 is 11 residues. Germline-derived CDR1 and CDR2 are KGHSH and LQKENI. With 4 bases removed from V and 4 bases from J, the gap between germline ends came to 5 bases. The DNA of the CDR3 is TGTGCCAGCTCACGGGAGTACGAGCAGTACTTC. Encoded protein: CASSREYEQYF. Complete variable domain (other parts from reference TRBV18 and TRBJ2-7): NAGVMQNPRHLVRRRGQEARLRCSPMKGHSHVYWYRQLPEEGLKFMVYLQKENIIDESGMPKERFSAEFPKEGPSILRIQQVVRGDSAAYFCASSREYEQYFGPGTRLTVT.

The chain uses TRBV11-2 and TRBJ2-7; unclear D gene. The CDR3 extends over 13 amino acids. Germline-derived CDR1 and CDR2 are SGHAT and FQNNGV. Trimming took off 1 base at V and 4 bases at J, with 8 bases between the two ends. The CDR3 coding sequence is TGTGCCAGCAGCTTAGGAGTGTTTTACGAGCAGTACTTC. Protein product: CASSLGVFYEQYF.

This clone was recorded only once. The V call is TRBV4-2, the J call TRBJ2-1, with D unresolved. The germline gives CDR1 LGHNA, CDR2 YNFKEQ. CDR3 length: 12 amino acids. V lost 0 bases and J lost 7, with 4 bases in between. The CDR3 protein is CASSQDHNEQFF. The CDR3, as DNA: TGTGCCAGCAGCCAAGATCATAATGAGCAGTTCTTC.

CDR3 nucleotide sequence: TGTGCCAGCACCCAACCCCCCCCTTATGGCTACACCTTC. Translation: CASTQPPPYGYTF. The gene calls are TRBV28 and TRBJ1-2; no reliable D call. The ends were cut back, 7 bases at V and 5 bases at J, with 14 bases in the middle. Germline V lookup: CDR1 MDHEN, CDR2 SYDVKM. The CDR3 sequence is 13 residues long.

This clone has just a few counts. The V gene is TRBV19, the J gene TRBJ1-4, with a possible D match to TRBD1 (5 bases). V was pared by 2 bases and J by 4 bases, with 11 bases between. CDR1 and CDR2 (germline): LNHDA, SQIVND (reference sequence). The CDR3 loop spans 15 amino acids. The CDR3 reads CASSIRDSLNEKLFF. As DNA, the CDR3 is TGTGCCAGTAGTATACGTGACAGCCTTAATGAAAAACTGTTTTTT. The complete variable domain, with remaining parts taken from reference TRBV19 and TRBJ1-4, reads DGGITQSPKYLFRKEGQNVTLSCEQNLNHDAMYWYRQDPGQGLRLIYYSQIVNDFQKGDIAEGYSVSREKKESFPLTVTSAQKNPTAFYLCASSIRDSLNEKLFFGSGTQLSVL.

The chain couples TRBV5-1 to TRBJ2-3; 10 bases are a match to TRBD2. The germline V gene encodes CDR1 SGHRS and CDR2 YFSETQ. The CDR3 runs 17 residues. V was clipped by 2 bases and J by 1 base; unmatched bases: 7. The chain's CDR3 is CASSFPSGSFGTDTQYF. Written as DNA, the CDR3 is TGCGCCAGCAGCTTTCCTAGCGGGAGTTTCGGCACAGATACGCAGTATTTT. The whole variable domain, remainder taken from reference TRBV5-1 and TRBJ2-3, is KAGVTQTPRYLIKTRGQQVTLSCSPISGHRSVSWYQQTPGQGLQFLFEYFSETQRNKGNFPGRFSGRQFSNSRSEMNVSTLELGDSALYLCASSFPSGSFGTDTQYFGPGTRLTVL.

The chain recombines TRBV19 with TRBJ1-1, with 8 bases matching TRBD1. Germline CDR1 and CDR2: LNHDA and SQIVND (reference sequence). This CDR3 is 13 amino acids long. Unmatched junction bases numbered 3, after V lost 5 bases and J lost 4 bases. CDR3 DNA: TGTGCCAGTAGTCAGGGGGCTGGCACTGAAGCTTTCTTT. Translation gives CASSQGAGTEAFF. The whole variable domain, remainder taken from reference TRBV19 and TRBJ1-1, is DGGITQSPKYLFRKEGQNVTLSCEQNLNHDAMYWYRQDPGQGLRLIYYSQIVNDFQKGDIAEGYSVSREKKESFPLTVTSAQKNPTAFYLCASSQGAGTEAFFGQGTRLTVV.

The sample holds a few counts of this clone. The J gene is TRBJ2-3, the V gene TRBV27; 8 positions match TRBD1. The CDR3 sequence is 18 residues long. CDR1 is MNHEY and CDR2 is SMNVEV in the germline V gene (reference sequence). V lost 0 bases and J lost 3; bases outside the gene matches: 11. The CDR3 coding sequence is TGTGCCAGCAGTTTATCCCTCAGAACAGGGGGTGGGACAGATACGCAGTATTTT. Residues: CASSLSLRTGGGTDTQYF.

The CDR3 DNA sequence: TGTGCCAGCTCAAGACAGGAGGCTAACTATGGCTACACCTTC. Protein product: CASSRQEANYGYTF. The rearrangement links TRBV18 to TRBJ1-2; D is possibly TRBD1 (6 bases). Trimming took off 5 bases at V and 0 bases at J, with 10 bases between the two ends. The CDR3 runs to 14 residues. Germline values: CDR1 KGHSH, CDR2 LQKENI.

The chain couples TRBV29-1 to TRBJ2-3; D perhaps matches TRBD2 (5 bases). The CDR3 has 15 residues. With 3 bases removed from V and 0 bases from J, the gap between germline ends came to 13 bases. Per germline, CDR1 SQVTM and CDR2 ANQGSEA. The CDR3 DNA is TGCAGCGTTGAGGTATTAGCGTCTAGCACAGATACGCAGTATTTT. Amino acid sequence: CSVEVLASSTDTQYF.

J is TRBJ1-2 and V is TRBV6-1; D is unresolved. There are 13 residues in the CDR3. V gave up 6 bases and J gave up 4 bases, with 12 bases separating them. Looked up from germline, CDR1 is MNHNS and CDR2 is SASEGT. CDR3 sequence reads: CASSATLFYGYTF. For the CDR3, the DNA is TGTGCCAGCAGCGCCACCTTATTCTATGGCTACACCTTC.

The gene calls are TRBV19 and TRBJ1-1; D possibly corresponds to TRBD1 (5 bases). Trimming pared 6 bases from V and 10 bases from J, leaving 12 bases between. The CDR3 spans 11 residues. From germline, CDR1 is LNHDA and CDR2 SQIVND (reference sequence). In DNA form, the CDR3 reads TGTGCCAGTAGGGGACGGGCGGGAGCTTTCTTT. It encodes CASRGRAGAFF.